The 5 T cell receptor beta chains below all came from one sample that was sequenced in a study of T cells after yellow fever vaccination. One entry per CDR3 protein results from TCRdb running MiXCR on the 5' RACE reads. The sample has a few hundred thousand distinct CDR3 sequences; 2.5% to 3.5% are singletons. Source: CD4+ T cells sorted from PBMCs, taken 10 days after the yellow fever booster vaccination. All receptors derive from a man aged 18 to 35 who received the YFV17D yellow fever vaccine.

This clonotype was seen many times. CDR3 bases: TGTGCCAGCAGTTTAGCGCCCGATCCCTTGGATTTGGGTGGGGCCAACGTCCTGACTTTC. This sequence encodes CASSLAPDPLDLGGANVLTF. The chain has TRBV12-3 or TRBV12-4 and TRBJ2-6; D gene ambiguous. The CDR3 is 20 amino acids. Trimming took 0 bases from V and 3 from J, leaving 21 bases between them.

This clonotype was found many times. V gene TRBV5-4 combines with J gene TRBJ2-3; D gene unclear. Trimming left V 3 bases short and J 0 bases short, with 11 bases between. Germline assignment: CDR1 SGHNT and CDR2 YYREEE (reference sequence). This CDR3 contains 15 residues. The CDR3 sequence: CASSYRKTSTDTQYF. DNA for the CDR3: TGTGCCAGCAGCTACCGGAAGACTAGCACAGATACGCAGTATTTT.

This clonotype was recorded many times. The chain is built from TRBV28 and TRBJ1-2; D remains unclear. Trimming took off 6 bases at V and 2 bases at J, with 10 bases between the two ends. Germline CDR1 and CDR2: MDHEN and SYDVKM. The CDR3 extends over 13 amino acids. The CDR3 sequence is CASSLTANYGYTF. The CDR3 region has the DNA TGTGCCAGCAGCTTAACGGCAAACTATGGCTACACCTTC.

This clonotype was counted many times. The rearrangement links TRBV5-1 to TRBJ2-5; 12 bases line up with TRBD2. With 6 bases clipped from V and 0 bases from J, the junction kept 3 bases outside the gene matches. Germline CDR1 reads SGHRS; CDR2 reads YFSETQ. The CDR3 spans 15 residues. The CDR3 DNA sequence: TGCGCCAGCACAAGACTAGCGGGGGACCAAGAGACCCAGTACTTC. This translates into CASTRLAGDQETQYF.

At least ten counts were recorded for this clonotype. The rearrangement uses TRBV18 and TRBJ2-7; no clear D. Trimming stripped 0 bases from V and 1 base from J, with 4 bases between. This CDR3 is 13 amino acids long. Germline CDR1 is KGHSH and CDR2 is LQKENI. The DNA of the CDR3 is TGTGCCAGCTCACCACCGGGGTCCTACGAGCAGTACTTC. Its protein product is CASSPPGSYEQYF. Complete variable domain (other parts from reference TRBV18 and TRBJ2-7): NAGVMQNPRHLVRRRGQEARLRCSPMKGHSHVYWYRQLPEEGLKFMVYLQKENIIDESGMPKERFSAEFPKEGPSILRIQQVVRGDSAAYFCASSPPGSYEQYFGPGTRLTVT.